Below are 19 T cell receptor beta chains sequenced from a single sample in a study of blood T cell repertoires in COVID-19. Here immunoSEQ multiplex PCR was the method, and the copy in TCRdb shows in-frame clones only, minus some. The sample lists about 60,000 clones, over 70% occurring once. Input material: peripheral blood. The source of these receptors is a human donor in a cohort sampled during active COVID-19.

The V and J genes are TRBV5-1 and TRBJ2-1, with 10 bases matching TRBD2. The germline CDR1 and CDR2 sequences are SGHRS and YFSETQ. V shed 5 bases, J shed 9 bases, and the junction held 5 bases outside the gene matches. The CDR3 runs 13 residues. In DNA form, the CDR3 reads TGCGCCAGCAGGGGACTAGCGTTTACTGAGCAGTTCTTC. Translated, it gives CASRGLAFTEQFF. The variable domain in full, completed from reference TRBV5-1 and TRBJ2-1, reads KAGVTQTPRYLIKTRGQQVTLSCSPISGHRSVSWYQQTPGQGLQFLFEYFSETQRNKGNFPGRFSGRQFSNSRSEMNVSTLELGDSALYLCASRGLAFTEQFFGPGTRLTVL.

The V call is TRBV3-1 (or the pseudogene TRBV3-2), the J call TRBJ2-4; D is uncertain. This CDR3 spans 13 amino acids. V was clipped by 5 bases and J by 2 bases, with 7 bases between them. Germline V gives CDR1 LGHDT, CDR2 YNNKEL (reference sequence). The CDR3 sequence: CASSTATKNIQYF. The CDR3, as DNA: TGTGCCAGCAGCACCGCTACCAAAAACATTCAGTACTTC.

The V and J genes are TRBV7-9 and TRBJ2-2; perhaps TRBD1 as D (6 bases). The CDR3 contains 15 residues. The germline V and J ends were trimmed by 5 bases and 6 bases, with 16 bases remaining between them. Germline V gene data show CDR1 as SEHNR and CDR2 as FQNEAQ (reference sequence). CDR3 in DNA: TGTGCCAGCAGCGCCGCAGGGGTAGAATCCGGGGAGCTGTTTTTT. Residues: CASSAAGVESGELFF.

The rearrangement links TRBV7-2 to TRBJ2-1, with 9 bases lining up with TRBD2. Trimming cost V 5 bases and J 10 bases; bases outside gene matches: 12. Germline values: CDR1 SGHTA, CDR2 FQGNSA. CDR3 length: 15 residues. In nucleotides, the CDR3 is TGTGCCAGCAGCGCCCGTGGCGGGGGGGCGGGAGAGCAGTTCTTC. Its translation is CASSARGGGAGEQFF. Together with reference TRBV7-2 and TRBJ2-1, the CDR3 gives the full variable domain: GAGVSQSPSNKVTEKGKDVELRCDPISGHTALYWYRQSLGQGLEFLIYFQGNSAPDKSGLPSDRFSAERTGGSVSTLTIQRTQQEDSAVYLCASSARGGGAGEQFFGPGTRLTVL.

The chain has TRBV1 and TRBJ2-7; TRBD1, as called in the table, went unchecked against the DNA. TRBV1 is deemed a pseudogene. The CDR3 is 21 residues long. The CDR3 bases are TGCACCAGCAGCCAAGGATGTTTAGGGGACAGGGGGCCACTAAGCTCCTACGAGCAGTACTTC. Translation: CTSSQGCLGDRGPLSSYEQYF.

The CDR3 loop reads CASSLVSAGELFF. In DNA form, the CDR3 reads TGTGCCAGCAGTTTAGTTAGCGCCGGGGAGCTGTTTTTT. This chain uses TRBV28 with TRBJ2-2; D may be TRBD2 (5 bases). The CDR3 extends over 13 amino acids. Trimming took 2 bases from V and 6 from J, leaving 7 bases between them. Germline CDR1 reads MDHEN; CDR2 reads SYDVKM.

The V and J genes are TRBV20-1 and TRBJ2-3, with no clear D. The CDR3 is 14 residues long. Trimming removed 3 bases from V and 1 base from J, with 11 bases in between. Germline V gives CDR1 DFQATT, CDR2 SNEGSKA (reference sequence). CDR3 DNA sequence: TGCAGTGCTAGTATCGGCGGAGGCACAGATACGCAGTATTTT. This sequence encodes CSASIGGGTDTQYF.

The chain couples TRBV7-8 to TRBJ2-2; a weak D match, TRBD2 (5 bases). The CDR3 extends over 14 amino acids. Germline CDR1 reads SGHVS; CDR2 reads FQNEAQ. Trimming cost V 5 bases and J 5 bases, with 12 bases left between them. The DNA for the CDR3 is TGTGCCAGCAGCCCCGGGGTGGGGACCGGGGAGCTGTTTTTT. Amino acids: CASSPGVGTGELFF.

This chain uses TRBV5-4 with TRBJ2-1, with D maybe TRBD2 (6 bases). The CDR3 extends over 15 amino acids. CDR1 is SGHNT, CDR2 YYREEE, per germline (reference sequence). V was cut by 0 bases and J by 1 base, with 8 bases left in between. CDR3: CASSLAGESYNEQFF. CDR3 in DNA: TGTGCCAGCAGCTTGGCGGGGGAGTCCTACAATGAGCAGTTCTTC.

V is TRBV19 and J is TRBJ2-7, with D possibly being TRBD2 (6 bases). Germline loops: CDR1 LNHDA, CDR2 SQIVND (reference sequence). V was shortened by 6 bases and J by 7 bases, with 19 bases between the two germline ends. The CDR3 contains 14 residues. CDR3 protein: CASRGIGTAGEQYF. CDR3 bases: TGTGCCAGTAGGGGCATCGGAACGGCGGGGGAGCAGTACTTC.

J is TRBJ1-2 and V is TRBV5-5; D unresolved. Germline V lookup: CDR1 SGHKS, CDR2 YYEKEE (reference sequence). V was trimmed by 4 bases and J by 5 bases, leaving 12 bases between them. This CDR3 region has 13 residues. CDR3 region: CASSSPSGYGYTF. The DNA of the CDR3 is TGTGCCAGCAGCAGTCCCAGCGGGTATGGCTACACCTTC.

This chain joins TRBV7-9 and TRBJ1-4; 8 nucleotides line up with TRBD1. Trimming removed 4 bases from V and 2 bases from J; junction bases left unmatched: 6. The germline CDR1 and CDR2 sequences are SEHNR and FQNEAQ (reference sequence). This CDR3 region has 16 residues. CDR3 nucleotide sequence: TGTGCCAGCAGCTACGGGACAGGAGCTACTAATGAAAAACTGTTTTTT. Translated: CASSYGTGATNEKLFF.

V is TRBV5-8 and J is TRBJ2-1, with TRBD2 identical over 9 bases. The junction had 4 bases not matched to a gene; V was cut back by 1 base and J by 5 bases. The CDR3 spans 15 residues. In germline, CDR1 is SGHTS, CDR2 YDEGEE. CDR3 bases: TGTGCCAGCAGCTTGTGGCTAGCGGGAAACAATGAGCAGTTCTTC. Residues: CASSLWLAGNNEQFF.

The chain employs TRBV30 and TRBJ2-5, with 9 bases matching TRBD1. Per germline, CDR1 GTSNPN and CDR2 SVGIG (reference sequence). This CDR3 comprises 12 residues. The J segment lost 14 bases and the V segment lost 7 bases, leaving 14 bases of the junction unmatched. CDR3 loop: CALGADRGTPYF. CDR3 bases: TGTGCCTTGGGAGCGGACAGGGGCACCCCTTACTTC.

Written as DNA, the CDR3 is TGCGCCAGCAGCAGACAGGGGGAAATTGGAAACACCATATATTTT. It is translated as CASSRQGEIGNTIYF. The rearrangement links TRBV5-1 to TRBJ1-3; 9 bases are a match to TRBD1. V trimming: 4 bases; J trimming: 3 bases; junction bases outside the gene matches: 5. Germline V gene data show CDR1 as SGHRS and CDR2 as YFSETQ. The length of the CDR3 is 15 residues.

The chain combines TRBV7-8 with TRBJ1-2, with 8 nucleotides matching TRBD1. With V trimmed by 1 base and J by 8 bases, 9 bases remained unmatched. Germline assignment: CDR1 SGHVS and CDR2 FQNEAQ. The CDR3 is 15 residues long. CDR3 residues: CASSLVAGGGGGYTF. The CDR3 DNA sequence: TGTGCCAGCAGCTTAGTGGCAGGGGGCGGAGGCGGCTACACCTTC. Full variable domain (missing parts from reference TRBV7-8 and TRBJ1-2): GAGVSQSPRYKVAKRGQDVALRCDPISGHVSLFWYQQALGQGPEFLTYFQNEAQLDKSGLPSDRFFAERPEGSVSTLKIQRTQQEDSAVYLCASSLVAGGGGGYTFGSGTRLTVV.

The chain carries TRBV5-4 and TRBJ2-7; 9 nucleotides line up with TRBD1. The CDR3 has 16 amino acids. V lost 4 bases to trimming and J lost 1 base; unmatched junction nucleotides: 9. The germline V gene has CDR1 SGHNT and CDR2 YYREEE (reference sequence). The chain's CDR3 is CASSTRQGGKSYEQYF. The CDR3 nucleotides read TGTGCCAGCAGCACCCGACAGGGGGGGAAATCCTACGAGCAGTACTTC.

In its sample, this clone was seen once. The rearrangement links TRBV20-1 to TRBJ2-7; the D gene is possibly TRBD2 (6 bases). The V end lost 7 bases, the J end lost 0 bases, and 7 bases lay between the germline ends. From germline, CDR1 is DFQATT and CDR2 SNEGSKA (reference sequence). The CDR3 covers 11 residues. The CDR3 spells CSVGSSYEQYF. CDR3 coding DNA: TGCAGTGTCGGGAGCTCCTACGAGCAGTACTTC.

The rearrangement joins TRBV28 to TRBJ2-7, with 8 bases lining up with TRBD1. Trimming removed 7 bases from V and 3 bases from J; junction bases left unmatched: 5. The germline CDR1 and CDR2 sequences are MDHEN and SYDVKM. The CDR3 has 13 residues. CDR3 nucleotide sequence: TGTGCCAGCACCGGGACAGGCCTCTACGAGCAGTACTTC. Protein sequence: CASTGTGLYEQYF.